Shown below are 14 T cell receptor beta chains from a single sample sequenced in a study of blood T cell repertoires in COVID-19. Assay used: immunoSEQ multiplex PCR; TCRdb lists only in-frame clones, some missing. This sample carries about 120,000 clones, roughly 80% of them seen once, and the ten largest clones take 16%. The sequenced material came from peripheral blood. All receptors derive from a woman in her sixties or seventies with acute or convalescent COVID-19.

The chain couples TRBV9 to TRBJ2-2, with a tentative D call TRBD2 (5 bases). There are 13 residues in the CDR3. The ends were cut back, 4 bases at V and 2 bases at J, with 6 bases in the middle. CDR1 is SGDLS, CDR2 YYNGEE, per germline. The CDR3 spells CASSPSNTGELFF. As DNA, the CDR3 is TGTGCCAGCAGCCCTAGCAACACCGGGGAGCTGTTTTTT.

CDR3 protein: CAITLQKNYGYTF. The CDR3 bases are TGTGCCATCACCTTACAGAAGAACTATGGCTACACCTTC. This rearrangement joins TRBV10-3 to TRBJ1-2; D gene ambiguous. Germline V lookup: CDR1 ENHRY, CDR2 SYGVKD. This CDR3 region has 13 residues. Trimming pared 7 bases from V and 2 bases from J, leaving 11 bases between.

The chain is built from TRBV2 and TRBJ2-1; 14 bases are a match to TRBD2. The CDR3 covers 17 residues. The V gene's germline CDR1 is SNHLY and CDR2 FYNNEI. J lost 3 bases, V lost 5 bases, and 6 bases had no gene match. CDR3 in DNA: TGTGCCAGCAGTCGATCGGGACTAGCGGGGGTCTACAATGAGCAGTTCTTC. It is translated as CASSRSGLAGVYNEQFF.

The chain uses TRBV5-1 and TRBJ2-3; TRBD1 might be the D (5 bases). V lost 4 bases, J lost 2 bases, and 14 bases lay in between. Germline V lookup: CDR1 SGHRS, CDR2 YFSETQ. The CDR3 contains 15 residues. CDR3 bases: TGCGCCAGCAGCGTGCAGGCCAGGGACACAGATACGCAGTATTTT. Its protein product is CASSVQARDTDTQYF.

About this clone: Its ends do not fully match the called genes, so a read error is possible. This chain links TRBV30 with TRBJ2-3; TRBD2 is a possible D gene (5 bases). CDR1 is GTSNPN, CDR2 SVGIG, per germline (reference sequence). CDR3 length: 14 amino acids. The CDR3 spells CTWSPGLSTDTQYF. The CDR3 DNA sequence: TGTACCTGGAGTCCCGGACTTAGCACAGATACGCAGTATTTT.

The genes are TRBV5-1 and TRBJ2-3; the match to TRBD2 covers 8 bases. Losses at the gene ends were 3 bases for V and 3 bases for J; bases not matched to a gene: 9. CDR1 SGHRS and CDR2 YFSETQ come from the germline V gene. CDR3 size: 16 residues. The CDR3 DNA follows: TGCGCCAGCAGCTCCGGAGGGCGGGGGGCTACAGATACGCAGTATTTT. It yields the protein CASSSGGRGATDTQYF.

The V gene is TRBV6-6, the J gene TRBJ2-1, with TRBD1 matching 10 bases. The trim removed 6 bases at V and 10 bases at J, leaving 12 bases unmatched. Germline values: CDR1 MNHNY, CDR2 SVGAGI (reference sequence). The CDR3 is 15 amino acids. The CDR3 nucleotides read TGTGCCAGCAGCCCCCTGACAGGGGGCAGCGGGGAGCAGTTCTTC. As protein: CASSPLTGGSGEQFF.

The J gene is TRBJ1-2, the V gene TRBV18; D gene uncertain. This CDR3 spans 13 amino acids. V lost 4 bases to trimming and J lost 5 bases, with 11 bases between them. Germline CDR1 is KGHSH and CDR2 is LQKENI. CDR3 in DNA: TGTGCCAGCTCACAAGACTACGCTTATGGCTACACCTTC. Its translation is CASSQDYAYGYTF.

This clone was detected only a few times. J is TRBJ1-2 and V is TRBV7-9; D is possibly TRBD1 (5 bases). The CDR3 runs to 13 residues. Trimming cost V 5 bases and J 3 bases, with 10 bases left between them. CDR1 is SEHNR and CDR2 is FQNEAQ in the germline V gene (reference sequence). CDR3 sequence reads: CASSPGGDYGYTF. DNA for the CDR3: TGTGCCAGCAGCCCCGGAGGGGACTATGGCTACACCTTC.

Points on this clone: Sequence at one end of the junction differs from germline and may be a read error. The rearrangement joins TRBV30 to TRBJ2-3; 12 bases agree with TRBD1. The CDR3 is 15 residues long. Germline CDR1 reads GTSNPN; CDR2 reads SVGIG (reference sequence). The CDR3 is CAWTLGTGGTDTQYF. The CDR3 region has the DNA TGTGCCTGGACACTTGGGACAGGGGGCACGGATACGCAGTATTTT. The full variable domain, its missing parts supplied by reference TRBV30 and TRBJ2-3, is SQTIHQWPATLVQPVGSPLSLECTVEGTSNPNLYWYRQAAGRGLQLLFYSVGIGQISSEVPQNLSASRPQDRQFILSSKKLLLSDSGFYLCAWTLGTGGTDTQYFGPGTRLTVL.

The chain uses TRBV5-1 and TRBJ2-3; TRBD2 aligns across 9 bases. Germline V gene data show CDR1 as SGHRS and CDR2 as YFSETQ. V gave up 1 base and J gave up 4 bases; unmatched junction bases: 7. The CDR3 length is 16 residues. CDR3 sequence: CASSLFGAGGPDTQYF. CDR3 in DNA: TGCGCCAGCAGCTTGTTTGGGGCGGGGGGGCCAGATACGCAGTATTTT.

The chain uses TRBV4-3 and TRBJ2-2; D remains ambiguous. Germline values: CDR1 LGHNA, CDR2 YSLEER. V lost 4 bases to trimming and J lost 7 bases, with 13 bases between them. This CDR3 has 14 amino acids. The CDR3 bases are TGCGCCAGCAGCCTTACACCAGTCAGCGGGGAGCTGTTTTTT. It specifies CASSLTPVSGELFF.

The CDR3 sequence is CASRPGLAGAETQYF. DNA for the CDR3: TGTGCCAGCAGACCGGGACTAGCGGGAGCAGAGACCCAGTACTTC. The chain employs TRBV6-5 and TRBJ2-5, with TRBD2 matching over 14 bases. The germline V gene encodes CDR1 MNHEY and CDR2 SVGAGI. The CDR3 has 15 residues. The V and J ends lost 6 bases and 4 bases, in that order; junction bases with no gene match: 4.

This clone appeared a single time. The genes are TRBV11-1 and TRBJ2-7; tentative D call: TRBD1 (6 bases). V was pared by 1 base and J by 5 bases, with 9 bases between. The CDR3 runs 13 residues. CDR1 and CDR2 (germline): SGHAT, FQDESV (reference sequence). CDR3: CASSLGRGHEQYF. The CDR3 DNA follows: TGTGCCAGCAGCTTAGGCAGGGGCCACGAGCAGTACTTC.